These 17 T cell receptor beta chains were sequenced from one sample in a study of cytomegalovirus exposure and HLA in healthy donors. Use of 60 Vbeta and 13 Jbeta primers characterized the PCR. TCRdb's table, derived via immunoSEQ multiplex PCR, lists solely in-frame clones and lacks some. Counted here are 190,000 or so clones, roughly four fifths occurring once; the ten biggest clones make up 1.5% to 2%. Sequencing input: PBMCs. These receptors all come from a man aged 45-60 years in good health and CMV-seronegative.

The chain uses TRBV10-3 and TRBJ1-2; 9 nucleotides agree with TRBD1. V gave up 1 base and J gave up 10 bases; unmatched junction bases: 7. Germline lookup yields CDR1 ENHRY and CDR2 SYGVKD. The CDR3 is 14 residues long. The CDR3 coding sequence is TGTGCCATCAGTGAGTTTGGACAGGGGAGTGACTACACCTTC. It encodes CAISEFGQGSDYTF.

The gene calls are TRBV28 and TRBJ1-5, with 11 bases lining up with TRBD1. In germline, CDR1 is MDHEN, CDR2 SYDVKM. V gave up 5 bases and J gave up 6 bases; unmatched junction bases: 9. There are 16 residues in the CDR3. CDR3 nucleotide sequence: TGTGCCAGCAGTCCGCCGGGACAGGGGGTCGCTCAGCCCCAGCATTTT. Its protein product is CASSPPGQGVAQPQHF.

The gene calls are TRBV7-2 and TRBJ1-1; D not certain. The CDR3 loop spans 14 amino acids. The germline gives CDR1 SGHTA, CDR2 FQGNSA. The V gene lost 6 bases and the J gene lost 7 bases, with 18 bases spanning the gap. The DNA for the CDR3 is TGTGCCAGCAGTCATGGGGAGTGGGTAGGTGAAGCTTTCTTT. It specifies CASSHGEWVGEAFF.

The chain is built from TRBV5-1 and TRBJ1-4; TRBD1 is a possible D gene (5 bases). Trimming took off 2 bases at V and 7 bases at J, with 15 bases between the two ends. Looked up from germline, CDR1 is SGHRS and CDR2 is YFSETQ. This CDR3 comprises 15 residues. CDR3 nucleotide sequence: TGCGCCAGCAGCTTTGGGTCAGGGCAGGTTGAAAAACTGTTTTTT. Its protein is CASSFGSGQVEKLFF.

This sequence joins TRBV2 and TRBJ2-7; 8 bases are shared with TRBD1. The germline CDR1 and CDR2 sequences are SNHLY and FYNNEI. V shed 5 bases and J 5 bases; nucleotides not matched to a gene: 5. The CDR3 is made up of 13 amino acids. In nucleotides, the CDR3 is TGTGCCAGCAGTCTGGACAGGGAAGACGAGCAGTACTTC. Translated: CASSLDREDEQYF.

V and J are TRBV6-4 and TRBJ1-2, with D perhaps TRBD1 (6 bases). Per the germline V gene, CDR1 is MRHNA and CDR2 is SNTAGT. V was cut by 3 bases and J by 5 bases, with 16 bases left in between. The CDR3 contains 15 residues. In nucleotides, the CDR3 is TGTGCCAGCAGTGATAGAACAGGGTGGAGGTATGGCTACACCTTC. Translating it yields CASSDRTGWRYGYTF.

This rearrangement joins TRBV7-9 to TRBJ2-2, with 9 bases fitting TRBD1. The CDR3 totals 14 residues. The V gene end was trimmed by 6 bases and the J gene end by 7 bases; junction bases not matched to a gene: 6. Germline CDR1 SEHNR, CDR2 FQNEAQ (reference sequence). CDR3 amino acids: CASRTGQGVGELFF. As DNA, the CDR3 is TGTGCCAGCAGAACGGGACAGGGAGTCGGGGAGCTGTTTTTT.

This clone was observed a handful of times. The chain carries TRBV9 and TRBJ2-6, with 8 bases that match TRBD1. The CDR3 spans 15 residues. Germline loops: CDR1 SGDLS, CDR2 YYNGEE. V lost 6 bases and J lost 0; bases outside the gene matches: 2. The CDR3 DNA reads TGTGCCAGCAAAACAGGGGGCTCTGGGGCCAACGTCCTGACTTTC. Amino acid sequence: CASKTGGSGANVLTF.

J is TRBJ1-1 and V is TRBV13; 8 nucleotides line up with TRBD1. Looked up from germline, CDR1 is PRHDT and CDR2 is FYEKMQ (reference sequence). The junction had 4 bases not matched to a gene; V was cut back by 8 bases and J by 2 bases. CDR3 size: 13 residues. CDR3 residues: CASWDRTNTEAFF. The CDR3 nucleotides are TGTGCCAGCTGGGACAGGACCAACACTGAAGCTTTCTTT. The complete variable domain, with remaining parts taken from reference TRBV13 and TRBJ1-1, reads AAGVIQSPRHLIKEKRETATLKCYPIPRHDTVYWYQQGPGQDPQFLISFYEKMQSDKGSIPDRFSAQQFSDYHSELNMSSLELGDSALYFCASWDRTNTEAFFGQGTRLTVV.

Regarding this clone: Compared with germline, one end of the junction differs, possibly owing to a read error. V usage is TRBV7-9 and J usage is TRBJ1-1, with 9 bases identical to TRBD1. The CDR3 totals 14 residues. Germline CDR1 SEHNR, CDR2 FQNEAQ (reference sequence). This CDR3 reads CSSSRQGVNTEAFF. The DNA of the CDR3 is TGTTCCAGCAGCCGACAGGGGGTGAACACTGAAGCTTTCTTT. The whole variable domain, remainder taken from reference TRBV7-9 and TRBJ1-1, is DTGVSQNPRHKITKRGQNVTFRCDPISEHNRLYWYRQTLGQGPEFLTYFQNEAQLEKSRLLSDRFSAERPKGSFSTLEIQRTEQGDSAMYLCSSSRQGVNTEAFFGQGTRLTVV.

The genes are TRBV6-5 and TRBJ2-3, with D uncertain. Trimming shortened V by 7 bases and J by 2 bases, and 16 bases separated the two germline ends. Looked up from germline, CDR1 is MNHEY and CDR2 is SVGAGI. This CDR3 contains 15 residues. The CDR3 DNA follows: TGTGCCAGCACTCTGACTTCCCCCCACACAGATACGCAGTATTTT. This sequence encodes CASTLTSPHTDTQYF.

This clone was observed a single time. The genes are TRBV7-8 and TRBJ1-4; 10 bases are a match to TRBD1. The CDR3 loop spans 15 amino acids. Per germline, CDR1 SGHVS and CDR2 FQNEAQ. With 2 bases clipped from V and 8 bases from J, the junction kept 5 bases outside the gene matches. The CDR3 sequence: CASSLRDRGQEKLFF. CDR3 bases: TGTGCCAGCAGCTTACGGGACAGGGGACAGGAAAAACTGTTTTTT.

The sample holds a few counts of this clone. This chain uses TRBV4-2 with TRBJ1-2, with D unresolved. Germline lookup yields CDR1 LGHNA and CDR2 YNFKEQ. This CDR3 spans 12 amino acids. Between the trimmed V and J ends, which lost 1 base and 8 bases, there was a span of 8 bases. The CDR3, as DNA: TGTGCCAGCAGCCAAGGCCAAGCAGGCTACACCTTC. It translates to CASSQGQAGYTF.

The rearrangement links TRBV19 to TRBJ2-1; 13 positions agree with TRBD2. CDR1 is LNHDA and CDR2 is SQIVND in the germline V gene (reference sequence). Trimming at V came to 6 bases and at J to 6 bases, leaving 11 bases not matched to a gene. The CDR3 contains 17 residues. The CDR3 spells CASRRTSGRAWGNEQFF. In nucleotides, the CDR3 is TGTGCCAGTAGGCGTACTAGCGGGAGGGCCTGGGGCAATGAGCAGTTCTTC.

The chain is built from TRBV18 and TRBJ1-5; 7 positions match TRBD1. This CDR3 has 15 amino acids. Germline CDR1 is KGHSH and CDR2 is LQKENI. V was pared by 3 bases and J by 5 bases, with 7 bases of the junction left unmatched. DNA of the CDR3: TGTGCCAGCTCACCTGAACGGGACAGATATCAGCCCCAGCATTTT. Translated: CASSPERDRYQPQHF.

V gene TRBV7-2 combines with J gene TRBJ1-2, with D maybe TRBD1 (6 bases). V lost 1 base to trimming and J lost 12 bases, with 21 bases between them. The CDR3 consists of 15 residues. Germline assignment: CDR1 SGHTA and CDR2 FQGNSA. The CDR3 spells CASSLGQGPIQKDTF. CDR3 coding DNA: TGTGCCAGCAGCTTAGGGCAGGGGCCCATCCAGAAGGACACCTTC.

The V gene is TRBV20-1, the J gene TRBJ2-5; D gene ambiguous. The ends were cut back, 4 bases at V and 7 bases at J, with 10 bases in the middle. Per the germline V gene, CDR1 is DFQATT and CDR2 is SNEGSKA (reference sequence). CDR3 length: 11 amino acids. The CDR3 reads CSATRSLTQYF. CDR3 DNA: TGCAGTGCTACGAGAAGCTTGACCCAGTACTTC.